The 20 T cell receptor beta chains below come from one sample, sequenced in a study of cytomegalovirus exposure and HLA in healthy donors. The primer mix had 60 Vbeta and 13 Jbeta primers. Sequencing used immunoSEQ multiplex PCR; TCRdb keeps in-frame clones, though not all of them. Here the sample spans some 76,000 clones, about 70% being singletons. Sample: PBMCs. The receptors were gathered from a male donor in good health and CMV-seropositive.

This clone was observed once. The J gene is TRBJ1-1, the V gene TRBV18; TRBD1 aligns across 8 bases. Trimming at V came to 4 bases and at J to 1 base, leaving 5 bases not matched to a gene. The CDR3 has 15 residues. From germline, CDR1 is KGHSH and CDR2 LQKENI. CDR3 coding DNA: TGTGCCAGCTCACGTACAGGGGGTCCGAACACTGAAGCTTTCTTT. This translates into CASSRTGGPNTEAFF. Based on the CDR3 plus reference TRBV18 and TRBJ1-1, the full variable domain is NAGVMQNPRHLVRRRGQEARLRCSPMKGHSHVYWYRQLPEEGLKFMVYLQKENIIDESGMPKERFSAEFPKEGPSILRIQQVVRGDSAAYFCASSRTGGPNTEAFFGQGTRLTVV.

The chain employs TRBV28 and TRBJ1-1, with D tentatively TRBD1 (6 bases). This CDR3 is built from 15 residues. Per the germline V gene, CDR1 is MDHEN and CDR2 is SYDVKM. V was shortened by 5 bases and J by 4 bases, with 17 bases between the two germline ends. Written as DNA, the CDR3 is TGTGCCAGCAGTCCCGCTAAGGCAGGGGCCACTGAAGCTTTCTTT. Translating it yields CASSPAKAGATEAFF.

This chain links TRBV5-1 with TRBJ1-2; TRBD1 aligns across 8 bases. The CDR3 sequence is 14 residues long. The V gene end was trimmed by 4 bases and the J gene end by 8 bases; junction bases not matched to a gene: 10. CDR1 SGHRS and CDR2 YFSETQ come from the germline V gene. The CDR3 DNA follows: TGCGCCAGCAGCCCAGGACAGGGATTGGGGGGCTACACCTTC. Translating gives CASSPGQGLGGYTF. Full variable domain (rest looked up from reference TRBV5-1 and TRBJ1-2): KAGVTQTPRYLIKTRGQQVTLSCSPISGHRSVSWYQQTPGQGLQFLFEYFSETQRNKGNFPGRFSGRQFSNSRSEMNVSTLELGDSALYLCASSPGQGLGGYTFGSGTRLTVV.

The genes are TRBV7-2 and TRBJ1-3; 8 nucleotides agree with TRBD1. Per the germline V gene, CDR1 is SGHTA and CDR2 is FQGNSA. J lost 3 bases, V lost 5 bases, and 9 bases had no gene match. The CDR3 sequence is 16 residues long. CDR3 DNA sequence: TGTGCCAGCAGCCAGACAGGGGCGTACGGTGGAAACACCATATATTTT. Translating gives CASSQTGAYGGNTIYF.

This chain links TRBV6-1 with TRBJ2-1; 13 bases are a match to TRBD2. CDR1 is MNHNS and CDR2 is SASEGT in the germline V gene. The CDR3 is made up of 15 amino acids. V gave up 6 bases and J gave up 8 bases; unmatched junction bases: 7. The CDR3 sequence: CASSWTSGRGYEQFF. In nucleotides, the CDR3 is TGTGCCAGCAGCTGGACTAGCGGGAGAGGCTATGAGCAGTTCTTC.

The chain joins TRBV28 to TRBJ2-7; 7 bases match TRBD1. Germline lookup yields CDR1 MDHEN and CDR2 SYDVKM. V dropped 4 bases and J dropped 1; count of bases not matched to a gene: 7. The CDR3 spans 15 residues. CDR3 in amino acids: CASSSQGRGSYEQYF. Written as DNA, the CDR3 is TGTGCCAGCAGTTCACAGGGGCGAGGGTCCTACGAGCAGTACTTC.

The rearrangement links TRBV7-9 to TRBJ2-2; 12 bases are shared with TRBD1. Germline CDR1 SEHNR, CDR2 FQNEAQ (reference sequence). V gave up 9 bases and J gave up 4 bases; unmatched junction bases: 12. This CDR3 contains 17 residues. The CDR3 here is CARSLGQGARGTGELFF. The CDR3 DNA reads TGTGCCAGGTCCTTGGGACAGGGGGCACGAGGCACCGGGGAGCTGTTTTTT.

The J gene is TRBJ1-2, the V gene TRBV15; TRBD1 is a possible D gene (6 bases). Trimming left V 0 bases short and J 4 bases short, with 9 bases between. CDR3 length: 14 amino acids. The germline V gene has CDR1 LNHNV and CDR2 YYDKDF (reference sequence). CDR3 residues: CATSRDTGLYGYTF. The CDR3, as DNA: TGTGCCACCAGCAGAGATACAGGGCTCTATGGCTACACCTTC.

This chain joins TRBV5-1 and TRBJ2-4; the D gene is possibly TRBD1 (6 bases). This CDR3 is 16 amino acids long. Germline lookup yields CDR1 SGHRS and CDR2 YFSETQ. The V and J ends lost 0 bases and 1 base respectively, with 11 bases between them. The DNA for the CDR3 is TGCGCCAGCAGCTTGGCAGGGGAAGTTGCCAAAAACATTCAGTACTTC. This sequence encodes CASSLAGEVAKNIQYF.

As concerns this clone: Germline and junction disagree at one end, which may indicate a read error. This chain joins TRBV4-1 and TRBJ2-1, with TRBD2 identical over 12 bases. CDR1 and CDR2 from the germline V gene are MGHRA and YSYEKL. The CDR3 sequence is 16 residues long. CDR3 nucleotide sequence: TGCGCCAGCAGCCATCCCGGGACTAGCGGGCCGAAGTTGGTTCTCTTC. Translated: CASSHPGTSGPKLVLF.

This chain joins TRBV5-1 and TRBJ2-1; 11 positions agree with TRBD2. Germline V gene lookup returns CDR1 SGHRS and CDR2 YFSETQ. There are 15 residues in the CDR3. Trimming removed 9 bases from V and 9 bases from J; junction bases left unmatched: 14. CDR3 sequence (DNA): TGCGCCACCAGTTTAGCGGGAGGGCTCATTGGTGAGCAGTTCTTC. This gives the protein CATSLAGGLIGEQFF. Based on the CDR3 plus reference TRBV5-1 and TRBJ2-1, the full variable domain is KAGVTQTPRYLIKTRGQQVTLSCSPISGHRSVSWYQQTPGQGLQFLFEYFSETQRNKGNFPGRFSGRQFSNSRSEMNVSTLELGDSALYLCATSLAGGLIGEQFFGPGTRLTVL.

The gene calls are TRBV27 and TRBJ2-1, with 10 bases identical to TRBD2. Germline V gives CDR1 MNHEY, CDR2 SMNVEV (reference sequence). V gave up 7 bases and J gave up 9 bases; unmatched junction bases: 12. There are 15 residues in the CDR3. Here the CDR3 reads CASKAASGSVSEQFF. CDR3 DNA: TGTGCCAGCAAAGCGGCTAGCGGGAGTGTATCTGAGCAGTTCTTC.

This chain uses TRBV14 with TRBJ2-7; 9 positions agree with TRBD2. Germline V gives CDR1 SGHDN, CDR2 FVKESK. The CDR3 has 20 amino acids. V shed 0 bases and J 4 bases; nucleotides not matched to a gene: 19. The CDR3 sequence: CASSQDWSGRPSTTFYEQYF. The CDR3 coding sequence is TGTGCCAGCAGCCAAGATTGGAGCGGGAGGCCCAGTACGACCTTTTACGAGCAGTACTTC.

A few counts support this clone. The chain uses TRBV5-6 and TRBJ2-7, with TRBD1 as a possible D gene (6 bases). V was trimmed by 0 bases and J by 2 bases, leaving 12 bases between them. CDR3 size: 15 residues. Germline CDR1 and CDR2: SGHDT and YYEEEE. The CDR3 nucleotides are TGTGCCAGCAGCTTGGCGGGGACACAGACCTACGAGCAGTACTTC. Its protein is CASSLAGTQTYEQYF. The entire variable domain, with the rest obtained from reference TRBV5-6 and TRBJ2-7, is as follows: DAGVTQSPTHLIKTRGQQVTLRCSPKSGHDTVSWYQQALGQGPQFIFQYYEEEERQRGNFPDRFSGHQFPNYSSELNVNALLLGDSALYLCASSLAGTQTYEQYFGPGTRLTVT.

This clone was detected only once. This sequence joins TRBV7-3 and TRBJ2-3; tentative D call: TRBD2 (6 bases). CDR1 and CDR2 (germline): SGHTA, FQGTGA. V shed 2 bases and J shed 1 base, with 10 bases lying between them. CDR3 length: 15 residues. CDR3 nucleotides: TGTGCCAGCAGCTTAGCGGGGACTGGCACAGATACGCAGTATTTT. Translated: CASSLAGTGTDTQYF. The complete variable domain, with remaining parts taken from reference TRBV7-3 and TRBJ2-3, reads GAGVSQTPSNKVTEKGKYVELRCDPISGHTALYWYRQSLGQGPEFLIYFQGTGAADDSGLPNDRFFAVRPEGSVSTLKIQRTERGDSAVYLCASSLAGTGTDTQYFGPGTRLTVL.

The chain employs TRBV9 and TRBJ1-5; D is undetermined. There are 13 residues in the CDR3. CDR1 and CDR2 (germline): SGDLS, YYNGEE. Trimming cost V 2 bases and J 4 bases, with 7 bases left between them. The CDR3 sequence: CASSVSPNQPQHF. CDR3 bases: TGTGCCAGCAGCGTCTCTCCGAATCAGCCCCAGCATTTT.

The rearrangement joins TRBV27 to TRBJ1-3; perhaps TRBD1 as D (5 bases). The germline gives CDR1 MNHEY, CDR2 SMNVEV (reference sequence). The CDR3 is 17 amino acids. Between the trimmed V and J ends, which lost 5 bases and 3 bases, there was a span of 20 bases. Here the CDR3 DNA reads TGTGCCAGCAGTCGGAAGGGTGACAGTAATATTGGAAACACCATATATTTT. Residues: CASSRKGDSNIGNTIYF.

The chain combines TRBV6-6 with TRBJ2-7; possibly TRBD2 for D (6 bases). Trimming removed 5 bases from V and 2 bases from J, with 13 bases in between. The CDR3 has 14 residues. The germline V gene encodes CDR1 MNHNY and CDR2 SVGAGI (reference sequence). CDR3 residues: CASSPGGSAYEQYF. CDR3 DNA: TGTGCCAGCAGTCCCGGGGGTAGTGCCTACGAGCAGTACTTC.

V usage is TRBV6-4 and J usage is TRBJ2-3; D gene ambiguous. The germline gives CDR1 MRHNA, CDR2 SNTAGT. The CDR3 is made up of 13 amino acids. V was clipped by 3 bases and J by 4 bases, with 8 bases between them. CDR3 sequence reads: CASSERLSDTQYF. The CDR3 DNA reads TGTGCCAGCAGTGAGCGTTTGTCAGATACGCAGTATTTT.

The CDR3 DNA is TGTGCCAGCTCACCCACTAACAGGGGTTGGCCCCAGCATTTT. The encoded protein is CASSPTNRGWPQHF. The chain combines TRBV18 with TRBJ1-5; 7 bases fit TRBD1. Germline CDR1 reads KGHSH; CDR2 reads LQKENI. The CDR3 sequence is 14 residues long. Unmatched junction bases numbered 8, after V lost 3 bases and J lost 9 bases.